This T cell receptor beta chain was identified during a study of T cell responses to AZD1222 COVID-19 vaccine. At the level of the study: Samples with a second dose at about 4 or about 12 weeks were pooled together. Study-wide results and caveats: Sampling that yielded the repertoires occurred only after the peak T cell response. Spike was spanned by vaccine-associated CD4 TCRs, with dominance at 160-218 and 743-854.

V shed 6 bases and J shed 6 bases, with 11 bases lying between them. Germline values: CDR1 SNHLY, CDR2 FYNNEI. CDR3 size: 12 residues. Remarks on this clone: What it binds is not known.

Using immunoSEQ multiplex PCR, the repertoire was profiled, and TCRdb retains in-frame clones only, with some absent. The repertoire has approximately 130,000 clones, over 90% of them found once; the top ten carry 0.9% to 0.95%. The sequencing used peripheral blood, collected on day 0 of AZD1222 vaccination. The rearrangement uses TRBV2 and TRBJ1-2, with D perhaps TRBD1 (6 bases). The clonotype originates from an adult in good health. DNA for the CDR3: TGTGCCAGCAGACTACAGGGTAATGGCTACACCTTC. Its protein is CASRLQGNGYTF.